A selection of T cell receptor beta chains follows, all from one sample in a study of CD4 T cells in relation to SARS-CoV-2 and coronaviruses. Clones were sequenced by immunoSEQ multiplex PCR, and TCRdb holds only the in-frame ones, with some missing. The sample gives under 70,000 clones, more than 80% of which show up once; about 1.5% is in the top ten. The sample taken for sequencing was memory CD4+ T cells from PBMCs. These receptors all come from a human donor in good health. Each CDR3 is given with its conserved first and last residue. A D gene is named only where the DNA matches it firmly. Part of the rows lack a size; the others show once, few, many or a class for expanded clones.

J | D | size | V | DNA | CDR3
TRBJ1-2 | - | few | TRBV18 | TGTGCCAGCTCACCACTAGGTTACGGGGGCTACACCTTC | CASSPLGYGGYTF
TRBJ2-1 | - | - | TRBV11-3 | TGTGCCAGCAGCTTATACGGACGCAATGAGCAGTTCTTC | CASSLYGRNEQFF
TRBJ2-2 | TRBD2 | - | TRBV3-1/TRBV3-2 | TGTGCCAGCAGCCAAGATCGGGGGAGCGGGAGAAGCGGGGGGGAGCTGTTTTTT | CASSQDRGSGRSGGELFF
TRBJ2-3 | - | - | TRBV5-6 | TGTGCCAGCAGCTTGGACCCTAGTGCGCAGTATTTT | CASSLDPSAQYF
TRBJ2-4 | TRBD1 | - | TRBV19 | TGTGCCAGTAGTACCGGACAGGGATCGGACATTCAGTACTTC | CASSTGQGSDIQYF
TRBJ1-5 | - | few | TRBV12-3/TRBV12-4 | TGTGCCAGCAGCCCACAGCCCAATCAGCCCCAGCATTTT | CASSPQPNQPQHF
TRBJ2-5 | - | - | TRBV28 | TGTGCCAGCAGTTTATACCGGGAGACCCAGTACTTC | CASSLYRETQYF
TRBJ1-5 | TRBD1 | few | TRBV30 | TGTGCCTGGACTGACAGGGGTTTATCTCGGGCCCAGCATTTT | CAWTDRGLSRAQHF
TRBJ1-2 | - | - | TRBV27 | TGTGCCAGCAGTTTATCGGGCAGGGGCTTTGCCTATGGCTACACCTTC | CASSLSGRGFAYGYTF
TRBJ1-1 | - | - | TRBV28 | TGTGCCAGCAGTTTAAGGGTCCAGGGGAACACTGAAGCTTTCTTT | CASSLRVQGNTEAFF
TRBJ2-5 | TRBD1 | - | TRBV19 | TGTGCCAGTAGTGGGTTGGGACAGGGAAAAGAGACCCAGTACTTC | CASSGLGQGKETQYF
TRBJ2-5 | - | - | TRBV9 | TGTGCCAGCAGCGTAGGGTTAGCGGTCTCGAGAGAGACCCAGTACTTC | CASSVGLAVSRETQYF
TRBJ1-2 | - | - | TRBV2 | TGTGCCAGCAGGAGAGGAGTCCGGGACGCGACTAACTATGGCTACACCTTC | CASRRGVRDATNYGYTF
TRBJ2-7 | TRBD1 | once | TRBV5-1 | TGCGCCAGCAGCACAGGACAGGGTGGCTCCTACGAGCAGTACTTC | CASSTGQGGSYEQYF
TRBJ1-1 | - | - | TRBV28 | TGTGCCAGCAGTTCCCGGTTTGGGGGCATAGGGGTCACTGAAGCTTTCTTT | CASSSRFGGIGVTEAFF
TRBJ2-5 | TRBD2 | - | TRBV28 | TGTGCCAGCAGTTTCTTTCGGCTAGCGGTAAAGACCCAGTACTTC | CASSFFRLAVKTQYF
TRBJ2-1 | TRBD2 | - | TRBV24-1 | TGTGCCACCAGTGATTTTGGCGGGAGCTCCTACAATGAGCAGTTCTTC | CATSDFGGSSYNEQFF
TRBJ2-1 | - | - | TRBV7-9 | TGTGCCAGCAGCTTAATCCAGGGCAGGTACAATGAGCAGTTCTTC | CASSLIQGRYNEQFF
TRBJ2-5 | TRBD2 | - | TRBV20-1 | TGCAGTGCTAGTGATAGCGGGAGAGTTGAGGAGACCCAGTACTTC | CSASDSGRVEETQYF
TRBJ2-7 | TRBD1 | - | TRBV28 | TGTGCCAGTCGCACAGGGGGCACCTACGAGCAGTACTTC | CASRTGGTYEQYF
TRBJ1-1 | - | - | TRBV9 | TGTGCCAGCAGCGTAAGTTCGACCAACACTGAAGCTTTCTTT | CASSVSSTNTEAFF
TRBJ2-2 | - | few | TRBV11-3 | TGTGCCAGCAGCTCCATGACAGGGAGGGGAACCGGGGAGCTGTTTTTT | CASSSMTGRGTGELFF
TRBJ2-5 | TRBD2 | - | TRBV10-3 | TGTGCCATCAGTGAGTCGATGACTAGCGGGAGCCGATACCAAGAGACCCAGTACTTC | CAISESMTSGSRYQETQYF
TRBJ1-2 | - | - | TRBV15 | TGTGCCACCAGCAGAGTAAGACAGCAAACTGCCTATGGCTACACCTTC | CATSRVRQQTAYGYTF
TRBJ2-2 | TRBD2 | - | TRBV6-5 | TGTGCCACTCATCCGGGGGGGTTCAGCGGGGAGCTGTTTTTT | CATHPGGFSGELFF
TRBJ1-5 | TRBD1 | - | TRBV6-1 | TGTGCCAGCAGAGAAACGGACAGGGTGAATCAGCCCCAGCATTTT | CASRETDRVNQPQHF
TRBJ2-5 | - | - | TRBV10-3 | TGTGCCATCAGTCCAACGACGGAGACCCAGTACTTC | CAISPTTETQYF
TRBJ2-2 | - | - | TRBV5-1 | TGCGCCAGCAGCTTGGTGTCGGGTGTCCCCACCGGGGAGCTGTTTTTT | CASSLVSGVPTGELFF
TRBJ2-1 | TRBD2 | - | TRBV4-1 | TGCGCCAGCAGCCCAGTGACTAGCGGGAGGGCCAATGAGCAGTTCTTC | CASSPVTSGRANEQFF
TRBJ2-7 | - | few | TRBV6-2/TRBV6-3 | TGTGCCAGCAGTTACCGGGACTTCTCCTACGAGCAGTACTTC | CASSYRDFSYEQYF
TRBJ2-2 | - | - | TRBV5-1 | TGCGCCAGCAGCTTGGTTGGGGTCACCGGGGAGCTGTTTTTT | CASSLVGVTGELFF
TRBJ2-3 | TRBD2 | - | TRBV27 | TGTGCCAGCAGTTCCCTGGCTAGCGGGAGAGGGAGGGCAGATACGCAGTATTTT | CASSSLASGRGRADTQYF
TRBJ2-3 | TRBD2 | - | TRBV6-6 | TGTGCCACCACCGGGAGGCTCACAGATACGCAGTATTTT | CATTGRLTDTQYF
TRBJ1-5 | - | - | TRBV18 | TGTGCCAGCTCACCATCGGGAGAGCCCCAGCATTTT | CASSPSGEPQHF
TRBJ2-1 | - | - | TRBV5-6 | TGTGCCAGCAGCTTGGGGCAGGGCTCCTACAATGAGCAGTTCTTC | CASSLGQGSYNEQFF
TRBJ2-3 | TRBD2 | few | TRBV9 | TGTGCCAGCAGCGTAGGCCTAACGGGAGGGGGGGCAGATACGCAGTATTTT | CASSVGLTGGGADTQYF
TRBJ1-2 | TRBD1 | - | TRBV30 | TGTGCCTGGAGTGTACAGGGGGACAGGGGGCGTCCTAACTATGGCTACACCTTC | CAWSVQGDRGRPNYGYTF
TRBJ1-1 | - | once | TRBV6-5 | TGTGCCAGCAGTTCGACAGGAACGAACACTGAAGCTTTCTTT | CASSSTGTNTEAFF
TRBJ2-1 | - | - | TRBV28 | TGTGCCAGCAGTCGGCGGGACAATGAGCAGTTCTTC | CASSRRDNEQFF
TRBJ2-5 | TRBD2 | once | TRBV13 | TGTGCCAGCAGCTTAAGCGGGAGAAGAGAGACCCAGTACTTC | CASSLSGRRETQYF
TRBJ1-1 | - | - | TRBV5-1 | TGCGCCAGCAGCCCCAGGGCAGGGTCGGGCACTGAAGCTTTCTTT | CASSPRAGSGTEAFF
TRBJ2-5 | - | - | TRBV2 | TGTGCCAGCAGTGGCCCAGGGCCGCAAGAGACCCAGTACTTC | CASSGPGPQETQYF
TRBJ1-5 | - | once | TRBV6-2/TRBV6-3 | TGTGCCAGCAGTTATTTGGGACGAGCCCAGCATTTT | CASSYLGRAQHF
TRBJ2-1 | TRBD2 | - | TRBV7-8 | TGTGCCAGCAGCTTCAAACTAGCGGTATACAATGAGCAGTTCTTC | CASSFKLAVYNEQFF
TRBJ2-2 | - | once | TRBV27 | TGTGCCAGCAGTTTATCAGTACTTCCCGCCGGGGAGCTGTTTTTT | CASSLSVLPAGELFF
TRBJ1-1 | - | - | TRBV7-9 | TGTGCCAGCAGCTTAGATGGTAGAATAGGAATCCCTGAAGCTTTCTTT | CASSLDGRIGIPEAFF
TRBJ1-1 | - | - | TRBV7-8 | TGTGCCAGCAGCCCAGAGGTGGGCAGGGCTGAAGCTTTCTTT | CASSPEVGRAEAFF
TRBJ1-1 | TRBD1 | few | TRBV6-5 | TGTGCCAGCAGCGCCAGGGGGCTAAACACTGAAGCTTTCTTT | CASSARGLNTEAFF